This T cell receptor (beta chain) was profiled in a study of blood T cell repertoires in COVID-19. On the study more broadly: The United States, Italy and Spain were the sources of the acute and convalescent COVID-19 samples. PBMCs, B-cell-depleted T cells, or T cells were the source of the cDNA or gDNA that made up the material.

CDR3 size: 13 residues. Trimming removed 6 bases at V and 3 bases at J, with 11 bases between. In the authors' workflow: Using reference gene primer amplification, nucleated cell counts were estimated. Repertoires were generated with immunoSEQ multiplex PCR, while TCRdb's copy carries only in-frame clones and drops some. That table supplies the V and J calls and clone size; D and trimming were determined from the DNA. The sample records 45,000 to 50,000 clones, over 80% being singletons. The chain combines TRBV12-3 or TRBV12-4 with TRBJ1-2; weak D call: TRBD1 (6 bases). Sequencing was carried out using peripheral blood. The TCR originated in an older man in a cohort sampled during active COVID-19. Written as DNA, the CDR3 is TGTGCCAGCAGCGCCACAGGGCACTATGGCTACACCTTC. This encodes CASSATGHYGYTF.